This T cell receptor (beta chain) emerged from a study of early T cells in non-severe SARS-CoV-2 infection. Unique molecular identifier tags were affixed to discrete cDNA molecules. TCRdb redid the calling of the 5' RACE reads with MiXCR, one entry per CDR3 protein. The sample has about 26,000 distinct CDR3 sequences; roughly 4.1% are singletons. This clonotype occurred many times. The CDR3 is 13 amino acids. V trimming: 6 bases; J trimming: 4 bases; junction bases outside the gene matches: 6. Per germline, CDR1 DFQATT and CDR2 SNEGSKA (reference sequence). This TCR was sampled from an adult who was a healthcare worker with PCR-confirmed SARS-CoV-2 infection or an uninfected control (not recorded which). V is TRBV20-1 and J is TRBJ2-1, with 7 bases that match TRBD2. The sequencing sample was made of whole blood. The CDR3 coding sequence is TGCAGTGCAAATCTAGCGGTTTACAATGAGCAGTTCTTC. Its translation is CSANLAVYNEQFF.